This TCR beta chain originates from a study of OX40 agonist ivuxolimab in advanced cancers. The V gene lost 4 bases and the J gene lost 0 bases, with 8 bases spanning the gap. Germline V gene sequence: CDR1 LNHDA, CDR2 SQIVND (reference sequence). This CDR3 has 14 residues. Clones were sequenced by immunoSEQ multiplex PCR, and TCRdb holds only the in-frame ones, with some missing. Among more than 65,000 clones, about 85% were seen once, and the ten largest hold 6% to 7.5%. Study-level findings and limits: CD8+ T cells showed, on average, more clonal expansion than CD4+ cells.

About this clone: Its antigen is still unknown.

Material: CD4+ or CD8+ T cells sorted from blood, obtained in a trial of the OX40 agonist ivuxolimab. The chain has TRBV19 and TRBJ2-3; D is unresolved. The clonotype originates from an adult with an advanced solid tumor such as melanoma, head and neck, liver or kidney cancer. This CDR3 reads CASSTRASTDTQYF. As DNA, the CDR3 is TGTGCCAGTAGTACTCGGGCCAGCACAGATACGCAGTATTTT. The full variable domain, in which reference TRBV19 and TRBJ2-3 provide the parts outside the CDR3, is DGGITQSPKYLFRKEGQNVTLSCEQNLNHDAMYWYRQDPGQGLRLIYYSQIVNDFQKGDIAEGYSVSREKKESFPLTVTSAQKNPTAFYLCASSTRASTDTQYFGPGTRLTVL.